Sequencing of this T cell receptor beta chain was carried out in a study of regulatory T cells in long-lasting Graves disease. Libraries of TCR beta came from iRepertoire HTBI primers plus Arm-PCR of CDR3 regions. A single record per CDR3 protein comes from TCRdb applying MiXCR to the multiplex PCR reads. The sample contains a few hundred thousand distinct CDR3 sequences, approximately 20% of which appear only once. This clonotype was seen ten or more times. What it recognizes is unknown. Trimming took 5 bases from V and 5 from J; bases not matched to a gene: 7. This CDR3 has 16 residues. The germline CDR1 and CDR2 sequences are MDHEN and SYDVKM. Overall study results and limits: TCR diversity was lower in persistent Graves' patients than in newly diagnosed ones. There was favoring of TRBV28, TRBJ1-2 and TRBJ2-5 in persistent disease.

Time point denoted: newly diagnosed GD, antithyroid drugs for less than 3 months. PBMC RNA was the source of the TCR library. The clonotype originates from a female donor with Graves disease. V usage is TRBV28 and J usage is TRBJ2-3; 13 bases are shared with TRBD2. This sample comprised peripheral blood mononuclear cells (PBMCs), obtained at new diagnosis, from a patient treated with antithyroid drugs. The CDR3 coding sequence is TGTGCCAGCAGTCCGGAACTAGCGGGAGGGGGAGATACGCAGTATTTT. This codes for CASSPELAGGGDTQYF. Looking up the rest from reference TRBV28 and TRBJ2-3 gives the full variable domain: DVKVTQSSRYLVKRTGEKVFLECVQDMDHENMFWYRQDPGLGLRLIYFSYDVKMKEKGDIPEGYSVSREKKERFSLILESASTNQTSMYLCASSPELAGGGDTQYFGPGTRLTVL.